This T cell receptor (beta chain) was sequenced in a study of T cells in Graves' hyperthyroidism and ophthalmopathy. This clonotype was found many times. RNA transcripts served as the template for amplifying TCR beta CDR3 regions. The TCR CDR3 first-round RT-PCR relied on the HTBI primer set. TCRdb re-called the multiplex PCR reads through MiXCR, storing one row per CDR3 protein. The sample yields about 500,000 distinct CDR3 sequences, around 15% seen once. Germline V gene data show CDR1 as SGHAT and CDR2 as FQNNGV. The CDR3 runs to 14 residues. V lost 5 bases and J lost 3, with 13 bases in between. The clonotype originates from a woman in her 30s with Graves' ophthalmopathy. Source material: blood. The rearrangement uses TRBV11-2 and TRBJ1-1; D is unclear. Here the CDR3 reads CASSLLRGDTEAFF. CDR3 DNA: TGTGCCAGCAGCCTCCTTCGGGGTGACACTGAAGCTTTCTTT.